This TCR beta chain was found in a study of graft-versus-host responses after intestinal transplantation. As for the study in general: Once they had received anti-thymocyte globulin induction, all recipients took tacrolimus and steroids for three to four years.

V gave up 11 bases and J gave up 2 bases; unmatched junction bases: 8. Germline CDR1 is SNHLY and CDR2 is FYNNEI. This CDR3 comprises 14 residues. The data were produced by immunoSEQ multiplex PCR, yet TCRdb's version contains in-frame clones alone and is incomplete. The sample holds about 13,000 clones; less than 40% are singletons and the top ten take approximately 2.4%. This clone counts as medium-sized (0.01 to 0.1%). Overall study findings and caveats: Marrow from the recipient contained GvH clones, some of which had appeared first in ileum or blood.

Researchers placed approximately 200,000 CFSE-labeled responder cells in culture with approximately 200,000 irradiated, violet-dye-labeled stimulator cells. The chain couples TRBV2 to TRBJ2-3; TRBD2 agrees at 9 bases. This receptor was identified in a human patient who received an intestinal transplant. This material consisted of alloreactive CD8+ T cells from a mixed lymphocyte reaction culture, taken before intestinal transplant. Noted subset: CFSE-low proliferating T cells sorted from roughly 6-day pre-transplant mixed lymphocyte reaction (GvH or HvG direction). The CDR3 coding sequence is TGTGCCGCTCTAGCGGGGCTCTACACAGATACGCAGTATTTT. Residues: CAALAGLYTDTQYF.